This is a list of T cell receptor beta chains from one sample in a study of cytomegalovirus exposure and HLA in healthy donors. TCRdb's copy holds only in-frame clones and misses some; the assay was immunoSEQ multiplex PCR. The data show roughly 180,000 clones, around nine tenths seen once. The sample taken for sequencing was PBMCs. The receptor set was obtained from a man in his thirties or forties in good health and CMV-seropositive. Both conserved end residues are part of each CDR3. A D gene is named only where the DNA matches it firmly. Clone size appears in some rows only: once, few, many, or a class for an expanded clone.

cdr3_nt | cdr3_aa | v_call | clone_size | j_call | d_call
TGTGCCAGCAGCCCCTCACAGGGGTCCGCCACCGGGGAGCTGTTTTTT | CASSPSQGSATGELFF | TRBV7-6 | - | TRBJ2-2 | TRBD1
TGTGCCAGCAGCTTGGGATACTACAATGAGCAGTTCTTC | CASSLGYYNEQFF | TRBV11-3 | - | TRBJ2-1 | -
TGTGCCAGCAGCCAACCGACAGGGTACAATGAGCAGTTCTTC | CASSQPTGYNEQFF | TRBV7-8 | - | TRBJ2-1 | TRBD1
TGTGCCAGCAGTCGCGCTTCGCAGGGAAATTGGGGCTACACCTTC | CASSRASQGNWGYTF | TRBV6-5 | - | TRBJ1-2 | -
TGCGCCAGCAGGTTCTCCTCCTCCTACGAGCAGTACTTC | CASRFSSSYEQYF | TRBV5-1 | - | TRBJ2-7 | -
TGTGCCACCAGCAGAGACAGGAAGCTCGGGAGGGCCGATGAGAGCTCCTACAATGAGCAGTTCTTC | CATSRDRKLGRADESSYNEQFF | TRBV15 | - | TRBJ2-1 | TRBD2
TGTGCCAGCAGCTTGGGAGTGTCAGATACGCAGTATTTT | CASSLGVSDTQYF | TRBV5-6 | - | TRBJ2-3 | -
TGTGCCAGCAGTTACTCGACTGCTAGCGGCTCCTACGAGCAGTACTTC | CASSYSTASGSYEQYF | TRBV6-5 | - | TRBJ2-7 | TRBD2
TGTGCCAGCAGGCCATTAGGGGGCTTCAATCAGCCCCAGCATTTT | CASRPLGGFNQPQHF | TRBV28 | - | TRBJ1-5 | TRBD1
TGTGCCAGCAGCGGCGGGACTAGCGGTTACAATGAGCAGTTCTTC | CASSGGTSGYNEQFF | TRBV7-6 | - | TRBJ2-1 | TRBD2
TGCGCCAGCAGCTTCGACAGGGGAATGGCAAACATTCAGTACTTC | CASSFDRGMANIQYF | TRBV5-1 | - | TRBJ2-4 | TRBD1
TGTGCCAGCGGCTCAGGGAGGTACGAGCAGTACTTC | CASGSGRYEQYF | TRBV6-5 | few | TRBJ2-7 | -
TGTGCCAGTAGTTCGGCGGATGGGACCTATGGCTACACCTTC | CASSSADGTYGYTF | TRBV19 | - | TRBJ1-2 | -
TGTGCCAGTACCTATGCACCGGGACTAGAGAACGAGCAGTACTTC | CASTYAPGLENEQYF | TRBV19 | - | TRBJ2-7 | TRBD2
TGTGCCAGCAGCTTAGGACCCGTGGCAGGGGAGCTGTTTTTT | CASSLGPVAGELFF | TRBV11-2 | - | TRBJ2-2 | -
TGTGCCAGTGGTGGGGGGGCTGGGCAAGAGACCCAGTACTTC | CASGGGAGQETQYF | TRBV27 | once | TRBJ2-5 | -
TGTGCCTTTACCGGGACAGGGGGCTCCGGCGGGGGGGCACAGGTTGAGACCCAGTACTTC | CAFTGTGGSGGGAQVETQYF | TRBV30 | - | TRBJ2-5 | TRBD1
TGTGCCAGCAGTCCAATGGGGCTAGCGTCGGGGGGGGATACGCAGTATTTT | CASSPMGLASGGDTQYF | TRBV27 | - | TRBJ2-3 | TRBD2
TGCAGCGTACTAGCGGGAGGGCTCGGGGAGCTGTTTTTT | CSVLAGGLGELFF | TRBV29-1 | - | TRBJ2-2 | TRBD2
TGTGCCAGCAGCTTTGGGGACAGGGAAATTAATCAGCCCCAGCATTTT | CASSFGDREINQPQHF | TRBV5-6 | - | TRBJ1-5 | TRBD1
TGCGCCAGCAGCCAACGGACAGGGGGAAAAGAGGAGACCCAGTACTTC | CASSQRTGGKEETQYF | TRBV5-1 | - | TRBJ2-5 | TRBD1
TGCGCCAGCAGCCGCCGGACTGAAGCTTTCTTT | CASSRRTEAFF | TRBV4-1 | - | TRBJ1-1 | -
TGTGCCAGCAGCTTAATTTCAGATACGCAGTATTTT | CASSLISDTQYF | TRBV7-2 | - | TRBJ2-3 | -
TGTGCTAGCAGCTTAGACAGGAGCACAGATACGCAGTATTTT | CASSLDRSTDTQYF | TRBV7-7 | - | TRBJ2-3 | -
TGTGCCAGTAGTACGCTGACTAATTCACCCCTCCACTTT | CASSTLTNSPLHF | TRBV19 | - | TRBJ1-6 | -
TGTGCCAGCAGCTCAGAGTTGGGGACCGGGGAGTTCTTC | CASSSELGTGEFF | TRBV11-1 | - | TRBJ2-1 | -
TGTGCCAGCAGTCGGGACTCCAGTACCGGGGAGCTGTTTTTT | CASSRDSSTGELFF | TRBV2 | - | TRBJ2-2 | -
TGTGCCAGCAGAAAACTGACAGGGTCGGAGACCCAGTACTTC | CASRKLTGSETQYF | TRBV6-5 | few | TRBJ2-5 | TRBD1